The present entry profiles one TCR beta chain with its context. Its matching antigen is unknown. The authors sequenced patients whose flow cytometry had shown CD8+CD57+ cell expansion. Each of the patients presented with severe acquired aplastic anemia. Untreated patients provided the blood samples, with no therapy given before sampling. The record originates from a study of CD8+CD57+ T cells in acquired aplastic anemia. Study-level background: Quantities of DNA derived from sorted CD4+ and CD8+ cells averaged around 3 ug. Study-level points and caveats: In common between the patients and the controls were around 29 CD8+ CDR3 sequences.

CDR3 length equals 16 residues. The germline V gene has CDR1 SNHLY and CDR2 FYNNEI. V shed 7 bases and J 7 bases; nucleotides not matched to a gene: 8. Researchers used genomic DNA as the template to profile TCR beta VDJ and CDR3. TCRdb re-called the reads with MiXCR, one entry per CDR3 protein. The sample has some 160,000 distinct CDR3 sequences; roughly half are singletons. The sample taken for sequencing was sorted CD4+, CD8+, or CD8+CD57+ T cells (not recorded which) from PBMCs. The origin of this receptor is a human donor with aplastic anemia. The chain uses TRBV2 and TRBJ2-1; 15 nucleotides align to TRBD2. CDR3: CASINPGLAGGNEQFF. DNA for the CDR3: TGTGCCAGCATTAACCCGGGACTAGCGGGGGGTAATGAGCAGTTCTTC.